This T cell receptor beta chain emerged from a study of shared T cell receptors in the human thymus. This CDR3 is 17 amino acids long. Germline V gives CDR1 KGHSH, CDR2 LQKENI. Germline trimming cut 5 bases from V and 5 bases from J; bases unmatched to any gene: 13. The assay was immunoSEQ multiplex PCR, and TCRdb's table has in-frame clones only and misses some. The sample yields approximately 730,000 clones, 75% to 90% seen once. The data were also submitted as part of a second study, on human thymus T cells. From that report: Thymus specimens were resections from corrective heart surgery. Within thymic and blood repertoires, V and J gene usage appeared to be biased. Related research described thymic repertoires that were highly overlapping among unrelated individuals.

Sequenced sample: thymocytes. This chain joins TRBV18 and TRBJ1-5; 9 bases are a match to TRBD1. The TCR sequence derives from a girl under two years old with a congenital heart defect. The CDR3 DNA reads TGTGCCAGCTCAGGTACAGGGGGCCATGCCGGATATCAGCCCCAGCATTTT. This translates into CASSGTGGHAGYQPQHF.